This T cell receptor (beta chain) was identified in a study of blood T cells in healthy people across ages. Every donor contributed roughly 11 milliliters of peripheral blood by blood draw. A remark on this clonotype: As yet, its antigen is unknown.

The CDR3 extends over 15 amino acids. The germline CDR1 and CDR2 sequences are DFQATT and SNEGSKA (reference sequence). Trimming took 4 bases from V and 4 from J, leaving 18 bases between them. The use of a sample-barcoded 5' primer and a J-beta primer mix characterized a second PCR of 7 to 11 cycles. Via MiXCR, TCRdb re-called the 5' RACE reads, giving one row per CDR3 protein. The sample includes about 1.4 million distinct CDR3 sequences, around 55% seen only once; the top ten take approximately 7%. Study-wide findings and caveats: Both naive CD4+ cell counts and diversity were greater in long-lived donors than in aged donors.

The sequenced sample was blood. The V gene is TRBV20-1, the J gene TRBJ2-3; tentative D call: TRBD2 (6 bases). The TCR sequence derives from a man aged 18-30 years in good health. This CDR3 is CSANDRGTNPDTQYF. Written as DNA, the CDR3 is TGCAGTGCTAATGACCGGGGGACCAACCCAGATACGCAGTATTTT.